This T cell receptor (beta chain) originates from a study of PD-1 blockade in classical Hodgkin lymphoma. Worth noting for this clone: The same CDR3 arises from other DNA sequences in this sample as well.

CDR3 length: 13 residues. Germline V gene data show CDR1 as SGHRS and CDR2 as YFSETQ. Between the trimmed V and J ends, which lost 2 bases and 1 base, there was a span of 6 bases. As to time point: cycle 4 day 1 (C4D1), after 6 weeks of nivolumab. With no exception, relapse followed autologous stem cell transplantation in all patients, and brentuximab vedotin exposure varied. Sequencing was performed with immunoSEQ multiplex PCR; in TCRdb, only in-frame clones are kept and a portion is missing. The data hold about 51,000 clones, with roughly three quarters observed a single time. The source material was peripheral blood mononuclear cells (PBMCs), sampled before the fourth cycle of nivolumab. The clonotype was recovered from a human donor with classical Hodgkin lymphoma. The chain links TRBV5-1 to TRBJ1-1, with D tentatively TRBD1 (5 bases). The CDR3 loop reads CASSFGQNTEAFF. The CDR3 DNA sequence: TGCGCCAGCAGCTTCGGACAGAACACTGAAGCTTTCTTT.